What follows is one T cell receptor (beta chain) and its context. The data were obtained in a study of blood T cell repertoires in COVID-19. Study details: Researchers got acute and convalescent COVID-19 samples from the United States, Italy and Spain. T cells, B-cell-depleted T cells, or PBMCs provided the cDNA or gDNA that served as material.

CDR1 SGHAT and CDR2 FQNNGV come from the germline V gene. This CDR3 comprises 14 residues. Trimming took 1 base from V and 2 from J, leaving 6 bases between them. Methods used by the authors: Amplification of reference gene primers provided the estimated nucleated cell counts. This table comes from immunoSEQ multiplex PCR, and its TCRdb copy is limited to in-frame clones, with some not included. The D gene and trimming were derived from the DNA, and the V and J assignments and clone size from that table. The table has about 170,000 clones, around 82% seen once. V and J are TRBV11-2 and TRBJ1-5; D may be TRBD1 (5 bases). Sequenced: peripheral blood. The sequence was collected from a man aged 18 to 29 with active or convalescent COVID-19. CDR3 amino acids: CASSLGGGNQPQHF. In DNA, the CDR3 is TGTGCCAGCAGCTTAGGGGGGGGCAATCAGCCCCAGCATTTT.